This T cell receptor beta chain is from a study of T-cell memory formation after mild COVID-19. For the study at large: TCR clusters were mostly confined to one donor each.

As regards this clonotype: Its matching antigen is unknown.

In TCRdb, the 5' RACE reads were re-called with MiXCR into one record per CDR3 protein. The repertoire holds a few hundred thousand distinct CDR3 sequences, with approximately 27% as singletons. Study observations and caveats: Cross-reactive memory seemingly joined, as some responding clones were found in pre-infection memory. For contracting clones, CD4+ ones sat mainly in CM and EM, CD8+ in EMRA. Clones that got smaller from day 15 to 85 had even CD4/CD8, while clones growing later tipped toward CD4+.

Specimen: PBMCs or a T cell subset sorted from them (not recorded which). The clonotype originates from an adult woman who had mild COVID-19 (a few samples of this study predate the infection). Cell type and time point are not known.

As DNA, the CDR3 is TGCAGTGCGCCATGGGGGGGAAATGTTGGCGAGCAGTACTTC. This translates into CSAPWGGNVGEQYF. The chain recombines TRBV20-1 with TRBJ2-7, with TRBD2 identical over 7 bases. The CDR3 is 14 residues long. J was trimmed by 6 bases and V by 6 bases; bases with no gene match: 14. Germline loops: CDR1 DFQATT, CDR2 SNEGSKA (reference sequence).